This is a list of T cell receptor beta chains from one sample in a study of Ad26.COV2.S vaccination and SARS-CoV-2 variants. The table came from immunoSEQ multiplex PCR; TCRdb's copy has only in-frame clones and leaves some out. The table has approximately 410,000 clones, 92% seen once. Sequences were derived from peripheral blood, sampled in a trial of Ad26.COV2.S vaccine versus placebo. Every receptor here comes from a person aged 18-60 years who received the Ad26.COV2.S COVID-19 vaccine or a placebo. The CDR3 runs from the conserved cysteine through the conserved F or W. Fields, in order: D gene, J gene, V gene, clone size, CDR3 protein, CDR3 DNA. The D gene is left open where the match is weak. Clone size is given for some rows only: seen once, a few or many times, or a class if the clone is expanded.

NA,TRBJ2-3,TRBV9,NA,CASSVGWGSPTDTQYF,TGTGCCAGCAGCGTAGGGTGGGGGTCACCTACAGATACGCAGTATTTT
NA,TRBJ2-2,TRBV6-6,NA,CASSYDRGNTGELFF,TGTGCCAGCAGTTACGACCGGGGGAACACCGGGGAGCTGTTTTTT
TRBD2,TRBJ2-1,TRBV10-1,NA,CASSGGGQAMDEQFF,TGCGCCAGCAGTGGGGGGGGTCAAGCTATGGATGAGCAGTTCTTC
NA,TRBJ1-3,TRBV28,once,CASSLEGTLLPGNTIYF,TGTGCCAGCAGTTTAGAGGGGACTCTCCTTCCTGGAAACACCATATATTTT
TRBD2,TRBJ2-3,TRBV5-4,NA,CASSWVGGADTQYF,TGTGCCAGCAGCTGGGTCGGGGGGGCAGATACGCAGTATTTT
TRBD2,TRBJ2-7,TRBV11-2,NA,CASSLERGPSGGIYEQYF,TGTGCCAGCAGCTTAGAGAGGGGACCTAGCGGGGGCATCTACGAGCAGTACTTC
NA,TRBJ2-1,TRBV3-1/TRBV3-2,NA,CASSPLPRGRQFF,TGTGCCAGCAGCCCCCTACCCCGGGGCCGGCAGTTCTTC
TRBD2,TRBJ2-2,TRBV6-5,NA,CASGLADNTGELFF,TGTGCCAGCGGGCTAGCGGATAACACCGGGGAGCTGTTTTTT
TRBD2,TRBJ2-2,TRBV2,many,CASNEGLAGELFF,TGTGCCAGCAACGAGGGACTAGCAGGGGAGCTGTTTTTT
TRBD1,TRBJ2-7,TRBV5-1,NA,CASMRDRGTYEQYF,TGCGCCAGCATGCGGGACAGGGGGACCTACGAGCAGTACTTC
TRBD1,TRBJ1-1,TRBV7-9,NA,CASSLTGTDEAFF,TGTGCCAGCAGCTTGACCGGGACAGATGAAGCTTTCTTT
NA,TRBJ1-2,TRBV20-1,NA,CSARVNYGYTF,TGCAGTGCTAGAGTGAACTATGGCTACACCTTC
NA,TRBJ1-2,TRBV5-3,NA,CARSAGGCYGYTF,TGTGCCAGAAGCGCGGGAGGGTGCTATGGCTACACCTTC
NA,TRBJ1-2,TRBV28,NA,CASSLVGGYTF,TGTGCCAGCAGTTTAGTGGGTGGCTACACCTTC
TRBD2,TRBJ2-3,TRBV5-4,NA,CASSLGGSGGAGTQYF,TGTGCCAGCAGCTTGGGCGGGAGCGGGGGGGCCGGTACGCAGTATTTT
TRBD1,TRBJ2-4,TRBV9,NA,CASSRTGDIQYF,TGTGCCAGCAGCCGGACAGGGGACATTCAGTACTTC
NA,TRBJ1-3,TRBV20-1,NA,CSASSPVEPGNTIYF,TGCAGTGCTAGTTCCCCGGTCGAACCTGGAAACACCATATATTTT
NA,TRBJ2-3,TRBV30,NA,CAWSHGPTADTQYF,TGTGCCTGGAGCCACGGACCTACGGCAGATACGCAGTATTTT
NA,TRBJ1-1,TRBV14,NA,CASSPRYTEAFF,TGTGCCAGCAGCCCGAGGTACACTGAAGCTTTCTTT
NA,TRBJ1-2,TRBV28,NA,CASSPHVQSYGYTF,TGTGCCAGCAGCCCCCATGTTCAGTCTTATGGCTACACCTTC
NA,TRBJ1-6,TRBV7-2,NA,CASSSRRDRNSYNSPLHF,TGTGCCAGCAGCTCCAGGAGGGACCGCAACTCCTATAATTCACCCCTCCACTTT
TRBD1,TRBJ2-7,TRBV6-6,few,CAEDRQGTSSYEQYF,TGTGCCGAGGATAGACAGGGGACAAGCTCCTACGAGCAGTACTTC
NA,TRBJ1-6,TRBV12-3/TRBV12-4,NA,CASSLAFNSPLHF,TGTGCCAGCAGTTTAGCGTTTAATTCACCCCTCCACTTT
NA,TRBJ1-4,TRBV7-9,NA,CASSLDWPEKNEKLFF,TGTGCCAGCAGCTTAGATTGGCCAGAAAAGAATGAAAAACTGTTTTTT
TRBD2,TRBJ2-5,TRBV6-2/TRBV6-3,once,CASSLAGIGETQYF,TGTGCCAGCAGCCTAGCGGGGATAGGTGAGACCCAGTACTTC
NA,TRBJ2-5,TRBV7-9,NA,CASSPQRPGPETQYF,TGTGCCAGCAGCCCGCAGAGACCGGGCCCAGAGACCCAGTACTTC
TRBD2,TRBJ2-1,TRBV27,NA,CASSWAGTSGGAVVYNEQFF,TGTGCCAGCAGTTGGGCCGGGACTAGCGGGGGGGCGGTCGTTTACAATGAGCAGTTCTTC
NA,TRBJ1-2,TRBV5-8,NA,CATLVPGYTF,TGTGCCACTCTAGTCCCCGGCTACACCTTC
NA,TRBJ2-1,TRBV30,NA,CAWSVLGDGQFF,TGTGCCTGGAGTGTACTGGGGGATGGGCAGTTCTTC
TRBD1,TRBJ1-5,TRBV2,NA,CASSESRGAQPQHF,TGTGCCAGCAGTGAATCCAGGGGGGCTCAGCCCCAGCATTTT
NA,TRBJ2-3,TRBV16,once,CASSQSGTDTQYF,TGTGCCAGCAGCCAATCAGGCACAGATACGCAGTATTTT
TRBD1,TRBJ1-2,TRBV5-1,NA,CASSVDRTNYGYTF,TGCGCCAGCAGCGTGGACAGGACTAACTATGGCTACACCTTC
NA,TRBJ2-7,TRBV4-3,NA,CASSQDEFGRGYEQYF,TGCGCCAGCAGCCAAGATGAGTTCGGCAGGGGATACGAGCAGTACTTC
NA,TRBJ2-7,TRBV19,once,CASGAGFYEQYF,TGTGCCAGCGGAGCAGGATTCTACGAGCAGTACTTC
TRBD2,TRBJ2-1,TRBV6-6,NA,CASSRTWTSGDYFYNEQFF,TGTGCCAGCAGTCGCACATGGACTAGCGGGGATTACTTTTACAATGAGCAGTTCTTC
NA,TRBJ2-3,TRBV4-1,NA,CASSPPGTGGGTDTQYF,TGCGCCAGCAGCCCCCCGGGCACAGGAGGGGGCACAGATACGCAGTATTTT
NA,TRBJ2-1,TRBV27,NA,CASIPRGSSYNEQFF,TGTGCCAGCATCCCCCGGGGGTCCAGCTACAATGAGCAGTTCTTC
NA,TRBJ1-1,TRBV2,NA,CASSGRGISTEAFF,TGTGCCAGCAGTGGAAGGGGGATTAGCACTGAAGCTTTCTTT
NA,TRBJ1-6,TRBV6-5,NA,CASSYSRSYNSPLHF,TGTGCCAGCAGTTACTCCAGGTCCTATAATTCACCCCTCCACTTT
NA,TRBJ2-3,TRBV24-1,NA,CATSDSRGDTQYF,TGTGCCACCAGTGATTCAAGGGGAGATACGCAGTATTTT
NA,TRBJ2-1,TRBV5-8,NA,CASSLWTGDEQFF,TGTGCCAGCAGCTTGTGGACGGGCGATGAGCAGTTCTTC
TRBD1,TRBJ2-5,TRBV18,NA,CASSQPGQGETQYF,TGTGCCAGCTCACAACCGGGACAGGGAGAGACCCAGTACTTC
NA,TRBJ2-5,TRBV29-1,NA,CSADNGVRRETQYF,TGCAGCGCTGATAATGGGGTCAGGCGAGAGACCCAGTACTTC
TRBD2,TRBJ2-1,TRBV9,NA,CASSSLAGTYNEQFF,TGTGCCAGCAGCTCTCTAGCGGGGACTTACAATGAGCAGTTCTTC
TRBD1,TRBJ1-2,TRBV7-6,NA,CASSLATGGVTNYGYTF,TGTGCCAGCAGCTTAGCGACAGGGGGAGTCACTAACTATGGCTACACCTTC
TRBD2,TRBJ2-4,TRBV6-6,NA,CASSQTSGGKLAKNIQYF,TGTGCCAGCAGTCAGACTAGCGGGGGCAAACTAGCCAAAAACATTCAGTACTTC
NA,TRBJ1-5,TRBV28,NA,CASSKSTGPLNQPQHF,TGTGCCAGCAGCAAAAGCACGGGACCACTCAATCAGCCCCAGCATTTT
TRBD2,TRBJ2-1,TRBV4-3,NA,CASSQERYGGYSSYNEQFF,TGCGCCAGCAGCCAAGAACGTTACGGGGGGTACAGCTCCTACAATGAGCAGTTCTTC
NA,TRBJ2-5,TRBV12-3/TRBV12-4,NA,CASRSLARETQYF,TGTGCCAGCAGAAGTCTAGCGCGAGAGACCCAGTACTTC
TRBD1,TRBJ1-4,TRBV18,NA,CASSPSWGQGDEKLFF,TGTGCCAGCTCCCCAAGTTGGGGACAGGGTGATGAAAAACTGTTTTTT
NA,TRBJ2-5,TRBV5-6,NA,CASSLSAGRKTQYF,TGTGCCAGCAGCTTGTCTGCAGGGAGAAAGACCCAGTACTTC
NA,TRBJ2-2,TRBV10-2,NA,CASSKTGNTGELFF,TGCGCCAGCAGCAAGACAGGGAACACCGGGGAGCTGTTTTTT
TRBD1,TRBJ1-6,TRBV7-2,NA,CASSSGRDRDSPLHF,TGTGCCAGCAGCTCGGGGAGGGACAGAGATTCACCCCTCCACTTT
NA,TRBJ2-5,TRBV14,NA,CASSQALVIQETQYF,TGTGCCAGCAGCCAAGCCCTGGTGATTCAAGAGACCCAGTACTTC
NA,TRBJ1-2,TRBV4-3,once,CASRGGFPDYGYTF,TGCGCCAGCAGGGGGGGGTTCCCCGACTATGGCTACACCTTC
TRBD1,TRBJ1-4,TRBV7-9,NA,CASSSRDRDEKLFF,TGTGCCAGCAGCTCCCGGGACAGGGACGAAAAACTGTTTTTT
TRBD2,TRBJ2-3,TRBV27,NA,CASRNGGTDTQYF,TGTGCCAGCAGGAACGGGGGGACAGATACGCAGTATTTT
NA,TRBJ1-3,TRBV9,NA,CASSVAHSGNTIYF,TGTGCCAGCAGCGTCGCCCACTCTGGAAACACCATATATTTT
NA,TRBJ1-6,TRBV10-3,NA,CAISSSRQNYNSPLHF,TGTGCCATCAGTAGCTCTAGGCAGAACTATAATTCACCCCTCCACTTT
NA,TRBJ2-5,TRBV11-2,NA,CASSTLARETQYF,TGTGCCAGCAGCACCCTTGCCAGGGAGACCCAGTACTTC